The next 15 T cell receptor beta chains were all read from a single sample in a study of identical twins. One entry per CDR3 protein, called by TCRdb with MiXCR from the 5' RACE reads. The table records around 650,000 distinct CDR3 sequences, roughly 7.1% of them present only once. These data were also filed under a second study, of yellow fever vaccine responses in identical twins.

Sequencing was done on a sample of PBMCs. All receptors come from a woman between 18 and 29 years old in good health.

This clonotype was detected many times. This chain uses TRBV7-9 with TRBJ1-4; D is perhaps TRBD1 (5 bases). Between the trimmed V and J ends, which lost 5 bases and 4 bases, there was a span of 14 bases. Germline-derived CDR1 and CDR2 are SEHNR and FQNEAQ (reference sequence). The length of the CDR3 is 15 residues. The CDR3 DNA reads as TGTGCCAGCAGCCGCCGGGACGCGATTAATGAAAAACTGTTTTTT. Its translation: CASSRRDAINEKLFF.

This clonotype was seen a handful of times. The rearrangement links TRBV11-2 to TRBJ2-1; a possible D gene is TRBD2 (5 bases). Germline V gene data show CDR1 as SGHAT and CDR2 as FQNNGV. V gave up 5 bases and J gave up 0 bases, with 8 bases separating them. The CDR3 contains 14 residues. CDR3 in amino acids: CASSMRDSYNEQFF. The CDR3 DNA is TGTGCCAGCAGCATGAGGGACTCCTACAATGAGCAGTTCTTC. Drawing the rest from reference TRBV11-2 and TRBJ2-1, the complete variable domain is EAGVAQSPRYKIIEKRQSVAFWCNPISGHATLYWYQQILGQGPKLLIQFQNNGVVDDSQLPKDRFSAERLKGVDSTLKIQPAKLEDSAVYLCASSMRDSYNEQFFGPGTRLTVL.

The CDR3 reads CSAATGGASIAQYV. The CDR3 DNA reads as TGCAGTGCGGCAACAGGGGGCGCGTCAATAGCGCAGTACGTC. The chain uses TRBV20-1 and TRBJ2-7, with TRBD1 matching 9 bases. The CDR3 sequence is 14 residues long. The ends lost 6 bases at V and 9 bases at J; junction bases unmatched: 15. Germline V gives CDR1 DFQATT, CDR2 SNEGSKA (reference sequence).

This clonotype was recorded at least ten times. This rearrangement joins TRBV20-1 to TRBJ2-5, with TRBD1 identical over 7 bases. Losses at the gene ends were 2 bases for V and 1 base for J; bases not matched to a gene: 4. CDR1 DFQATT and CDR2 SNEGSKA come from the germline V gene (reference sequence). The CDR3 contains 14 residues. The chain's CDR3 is CSARTGDSQETQYF. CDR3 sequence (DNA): TGCAGTGCTAGAACCGGGGACAGCCAAGAGACCCAGTACTTC.

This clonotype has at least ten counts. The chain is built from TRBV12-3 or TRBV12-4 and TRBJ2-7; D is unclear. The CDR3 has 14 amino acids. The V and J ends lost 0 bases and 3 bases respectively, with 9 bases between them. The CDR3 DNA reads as TGTGCCAGCAGTTTAGCCTTTGGCGACTACGAGCAGTACTTC. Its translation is CASSLAFGDYEQYF.

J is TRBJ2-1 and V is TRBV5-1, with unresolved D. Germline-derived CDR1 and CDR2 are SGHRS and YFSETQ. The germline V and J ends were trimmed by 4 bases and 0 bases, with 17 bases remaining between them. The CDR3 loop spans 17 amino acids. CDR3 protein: CASSRRSSLSSYNEQFF. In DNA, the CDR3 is TGCGCCAGCAGCCGGCGGTCCAGCTTGAGCTCCTACAATGAGCAGTTCTTC. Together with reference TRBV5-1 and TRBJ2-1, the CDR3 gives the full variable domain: KAGVTQTPRYLIKTRGQQVTLSCSPISGHRSVSWYQQTPGQGLQFLFEYFSETQRNKGNFPGRFSGRQFSNSRSEMNVSTLELGDSALYLCASSRRSSLSSYNEQFFGPGTRLTVL.

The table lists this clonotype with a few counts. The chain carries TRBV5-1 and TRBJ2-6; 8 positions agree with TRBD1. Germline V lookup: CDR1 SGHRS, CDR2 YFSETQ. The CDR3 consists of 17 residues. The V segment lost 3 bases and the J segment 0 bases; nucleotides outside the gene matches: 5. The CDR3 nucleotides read TGCGCCAGCAGCTCGGACAGGGACCTCTCTGGGGCCAACGTCCTGACTTTC. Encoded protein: CASSSDRDLSGANVLTF.

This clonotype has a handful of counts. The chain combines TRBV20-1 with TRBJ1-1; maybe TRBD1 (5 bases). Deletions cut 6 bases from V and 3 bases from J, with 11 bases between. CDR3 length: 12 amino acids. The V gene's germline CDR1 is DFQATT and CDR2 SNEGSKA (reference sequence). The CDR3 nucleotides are TGCAGTGCCCAGAGAGGGGACACTGAAGCTTTCTTT. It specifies CSAQRGDTEAFF.

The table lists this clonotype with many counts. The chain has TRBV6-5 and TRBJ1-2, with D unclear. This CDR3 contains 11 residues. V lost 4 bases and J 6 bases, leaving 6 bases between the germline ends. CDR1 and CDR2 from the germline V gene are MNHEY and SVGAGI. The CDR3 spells CASSSLDGYTF. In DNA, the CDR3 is TGTGCCAGCAGTTCCTTGGATGGCTACACCTTC.

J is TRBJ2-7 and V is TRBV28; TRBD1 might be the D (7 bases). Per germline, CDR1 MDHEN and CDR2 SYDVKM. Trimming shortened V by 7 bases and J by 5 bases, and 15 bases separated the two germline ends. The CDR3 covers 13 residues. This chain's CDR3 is CASTQGGAHEQYF. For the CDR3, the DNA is TGTGCCAGCACGCAGGGGGGTGCCCACGAGCAGTACTTC.

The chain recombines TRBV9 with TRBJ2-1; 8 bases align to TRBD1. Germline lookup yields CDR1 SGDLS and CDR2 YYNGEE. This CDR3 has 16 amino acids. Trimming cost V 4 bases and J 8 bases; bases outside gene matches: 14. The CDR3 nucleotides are TGTGCCAGCAGCCCGCGGACAGGGAAGAGTAACGATGAGCAGTTCTTC. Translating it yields CASSPRTGKSNDEQFF.

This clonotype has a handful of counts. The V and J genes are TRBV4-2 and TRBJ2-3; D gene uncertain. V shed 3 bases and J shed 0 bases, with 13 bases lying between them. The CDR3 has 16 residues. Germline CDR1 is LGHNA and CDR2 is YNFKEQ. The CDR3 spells CASSHLMGESTDTQYF. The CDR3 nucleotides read TGTGCCAGCAGCCACCTCATGGGTGAGAGCACAGATACGCAGTATTTT.

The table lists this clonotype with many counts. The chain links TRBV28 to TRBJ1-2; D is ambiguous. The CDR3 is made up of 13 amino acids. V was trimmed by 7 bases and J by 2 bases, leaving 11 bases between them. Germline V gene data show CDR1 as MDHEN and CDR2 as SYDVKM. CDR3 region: CASNPVGNYGYTF. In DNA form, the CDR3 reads TGTGCCAGCAATCCAGTTGGGAACTATGGCTACACCTTC.

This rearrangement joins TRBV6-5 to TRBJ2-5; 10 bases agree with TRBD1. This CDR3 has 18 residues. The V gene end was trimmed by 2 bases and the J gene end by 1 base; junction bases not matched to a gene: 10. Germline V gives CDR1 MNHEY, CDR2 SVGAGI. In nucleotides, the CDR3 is TGTGCCAGCAGTTACCGCGCGCCGGGACAGGGGACCCAAGAGACCCAGTACTTC. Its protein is CASSYRAPGQGTQETQYF.

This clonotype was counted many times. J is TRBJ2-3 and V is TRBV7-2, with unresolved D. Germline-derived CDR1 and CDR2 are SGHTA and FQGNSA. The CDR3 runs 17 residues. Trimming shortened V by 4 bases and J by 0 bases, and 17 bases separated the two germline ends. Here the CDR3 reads CASSSFPWTESTDTQYF. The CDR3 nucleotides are TGTGCCAGCAGCTCCTTCCCTTGGACGGAAAGCACAGATACGCAGTATTTT.